This TCR beta chain came from a study of cytomegalovirus exposure and HLA in healthy donors. PCR used 60 Vbeta primers and 13 Jbeta primers. The repertoire was sequenced with immunoSEQ multiplex PCR; TCRdb's copy has only in-frame clones and lacks some. The sample has roughly 200,000 clones; approximately 87% are singletons. Looked up from germline, CDR1 is SGHDT and CDR2 is YYEEEE. The junction had 5 bases not matched to a gene; V was cut back by 4 bases and J by 0 bases. CDR3 length: 15 residues. The chain carries TRBV5-6 and TRBJ2-3; 7 bases agree with TRBD1. The source material was PBMCs. The clonotype originates from a man younger than 45 in good health and CMV-seronegative. Here the CDR3 DNA reads TGTGCCAGCAGCCCCAACAGGGGAAGCACAGATACGCAGTATTTT. It translates to CASSPNRGSTDTQYF.